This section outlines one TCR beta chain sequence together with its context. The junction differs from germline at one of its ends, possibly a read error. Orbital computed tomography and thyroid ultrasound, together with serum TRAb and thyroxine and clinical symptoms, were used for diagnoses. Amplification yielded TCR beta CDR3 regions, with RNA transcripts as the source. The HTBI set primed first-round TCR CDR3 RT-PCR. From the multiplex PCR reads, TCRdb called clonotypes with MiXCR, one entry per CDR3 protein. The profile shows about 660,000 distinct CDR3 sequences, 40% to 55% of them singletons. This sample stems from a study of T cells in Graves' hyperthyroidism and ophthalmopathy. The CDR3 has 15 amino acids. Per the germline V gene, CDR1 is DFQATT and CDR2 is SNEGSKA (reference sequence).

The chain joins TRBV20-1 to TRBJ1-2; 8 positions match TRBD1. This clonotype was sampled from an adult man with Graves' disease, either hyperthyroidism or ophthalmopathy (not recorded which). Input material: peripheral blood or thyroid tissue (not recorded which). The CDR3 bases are TGCAGTGCCCGCGACAGGGGCAAATCTAACTATGGCCACACCTTC. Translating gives CSARDRGKSNYGHTF.